This T cell receptor (beta chain) came from a study of Ad26.COV2.S vaccination and SARS-CoV-2 variants. Whole-study findings and limits: Whether participants received vaccine or placebo, their non-spike TCR breadth was similar.

The sample holds one count of this clone. Its antigen is not known. Treatment of the sample: 15 to 20 received Ad26.COV2.S at low or high dose, single or two shots; several received placebo; per-sample allocation not given. Day 63 after the first injection of vaccine or placebo was the sampling time. An Ad26 vector expressing Wuhan-strain SARS-CoV-2 spike served as the vaccine. This CDR3 region has 11 residues. CDR1 and CDR2 from the germline V gene are MNHEY and SVGAGI. The V end lost 4 bases, the J end lost 9 bases, and 9 bases lay between the germline ends. Libraries were prepared by immunoSEQ multiplex PCR; TCRdb keeps only in-frame clonotypes and omits some of them. The data show 320,000 or so clones, 85% to 90% seen once.

This sequence was found in a person aged 18-60 years who received the Ad26.COV2.S COVID-19 vaccine or a placebo. Source: peripheral blood, taken in a trial of Ad26.COV2.S vaccine versus placebo. The V and J genes are TRBV6-5 and TRBJ2-5; D is possibly TRBD1 (6 bases). The CDR3 loop reads CASSWKGAQYF. Here the CDR3 DNA reads TGTGCCAGCAGTTGGAAGGGGGCCCAGTACTTC.